This T cell receptor beta chain was found in a study of spatial heterogeneity in lung cancer. Study-wide points: Expanded intratumoral alpha and beta TCR counts tracked tumor mutation counts.

Time point given: sample taken at primary tumor resection. V was clipped by 0 bases and J by 4 bases, with 7 bases between them. The CDR3 has 13 amino acids. Looked up from germline, CDR1 is LGHNA and CDR2 is YSLEER. TCRdb re-analysed the 5' RACE reads in MiXCR, keeping a single row per CDR3 protein. The sample has 400 to 500 distinct CDR3 sequences, 15% to 19% seen once. Comments on this clonotype: Its antigen is undetermined.

The source was lung tumor tissue, collected at surgery. The clonotype comes from a female donor with early-stage non-small cell lung cancer. The chain employs TRBV4-3 and TRBJ2-7; a weak D match, TRBD1 (5 bases). CDR3 bases: TGCGCCAGCAGCCAAGATCAGGGTTACGAGCAGTACTTC. As protein: CASSQDQGYEQYF.